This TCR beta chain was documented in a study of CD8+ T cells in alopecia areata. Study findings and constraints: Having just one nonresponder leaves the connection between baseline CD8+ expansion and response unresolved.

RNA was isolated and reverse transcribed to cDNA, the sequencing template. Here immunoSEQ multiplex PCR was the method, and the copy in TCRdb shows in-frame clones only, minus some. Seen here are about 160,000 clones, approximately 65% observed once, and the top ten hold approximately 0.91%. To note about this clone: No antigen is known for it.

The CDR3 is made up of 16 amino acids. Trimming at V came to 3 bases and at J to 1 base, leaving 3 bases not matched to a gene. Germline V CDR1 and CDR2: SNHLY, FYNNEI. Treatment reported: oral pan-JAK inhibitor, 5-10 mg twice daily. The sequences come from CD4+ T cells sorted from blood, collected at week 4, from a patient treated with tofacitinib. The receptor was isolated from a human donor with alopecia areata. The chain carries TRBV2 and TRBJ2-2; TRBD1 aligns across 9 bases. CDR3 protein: CASSERTGVNTGELFF. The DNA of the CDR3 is TGTGCCAGCAGTGAGCGGACAGGGGTGAACACCGGGGAGCTGTTTTTT.